Below are 14 T cell receptor beta chains sequenced from a single sample in a study of STAT5B mutations in CD4+ large granular lymphocyte leukemia. Profiling relied on immunoSEQ multiplex PCR, and the TCRdb table lists in-frame clones only, not all of them. The sample lists 20,000 or so clones, approximately 75% seen once, with less than 4.5% in the top ten. Sequencing input: CD4+ T cells from blood buffy coats. These receptors were obtained from a human donor in good health.

CDR3 amino acids: CASNPNLAGVGEQYF. CDR3 coding DNA: TGTGCCAGCAATCCGAACCTAGCGGGAGTAGGGGAGCAGTACTTC. The J gene is TRBJ2-7, the V gene TRBV28; 10 nucleotides match TRBD2. This CDR3 has 15 residues. Trimming removed 7 bases from V and 7 bases from J; junction bases left unmatched: 13. The germline gives CDR1 MDHEN, CDR2 SYDVKM.

V and J are TRBV19 and TRBJ2-7; no firm D call. The V end lost 7 bases, the J end lost 4 bases, and 20 bases lay between the germline ends. The CDR3 loop spans 15 amino acids. The germline V gene has CDR1 LNHDA and CDR2 SQIVND (reference sequence). In DNA form, the CDR3 reads TGTGCCAGTAAGGCCTACCCACAGAGCCAATACGAGCAGTACTTC. Its translation: CASKAYPQSQYEQYF.

The chain combines TRBV6-1 with TRBJ2-6; D may be TRBD1 (5 bases). CDR1 MNHNS and CDR2 SASEGT come from the germline V gene. V dropped 4 bases and J dropped 0 bases, with 19 bases sitting between them. The CDR3 runs to 19 residues. The CDR3 here is CASSGTGTFTFSGANVLTF. The CDR3 coding sequence is TGTGCCAGCAGTGGAACAGGAACCTTTACCTTCTCTGGGGCCAACGTCCTGACTTTC.

The chain carries TRBV7-9 and TRBJ2-5; 10 bases align to TRBD2. The CDR3 has 15 residues. The ends lost 4 bases at V and 7 bases at J; junction bases unmatched: 9. Germline V gene sequence: CDR1 SEHNR, CDR2 FQNEAQ (reference sequence). For the CDR3, the DNA is TGTGCCAGCAGCTCCGGACTAGCGGAGAGGGGGACCCAGTACTTC. Protein: CASSSGLAERGTQYF.

This clone came up a few times. The CDR3 loop is CASSLAASAQNTGELFF. In nucleotides, the CDR3 is TGCGCCAGCAGCTTGGCGGCTTCAGCCCAGAACACCGGGGAGCTGTTTTTT. The J gene is TRBJ2-2, the V gene TRBV5-1, with D unclear. The CDR3 runs to 17 residues. Per germline, CDR1 SGHRS and CDR2 YFSETQ. Trimming took 0 bases from V and 1 from J, leaving 13 bases between them. The full variable domain, with the rest looked up from reference TRBV5-1 and TRBJ2-2, is KAGVTQTPRYLIKTRGQQVTLSCSPISGHRSVSWYQQTPGQGLQFLFEYFSETQRNKGNFPGRFSGRQFSNSRSEMNVSTLELGDSALYLCASSLAASAQNTGELFFGEGSRLTVL.

This clone was recorded a few times. The genes are TRBV10-1 and TRBJ2-2; TRBD1 matches 7 bases. The CDR3 spans 14 residues. Trimming at V came to 3 bases and at J to 8 bases, leaving 6 bases not matched to a gene. Germline CDR1 is WNHNN and CDR2 is SYGVQD (reference sequence). CDR3 bases: TGCGCCAGCAGTGACGGACAGGTCGTGGGGGAGCTGTTTTTT. It translates to CASSDGQVVGELFF.

This chain connects TRBV20-1 to TRBJ2-5; D is undetermined. There are 11 residues in the CDR3. Germline lookup yields CDR1 DFQATT and CDR2 SNEGSKA (reference sequence). V lost 5 bases and J 5 bases, leaving 9 bases between the germline ends. The CDR3 sequence is CSAPGRETQYF. CDR3 bases: TGCAGTGCTCCCGGGCGGGAGACCCAGTACTTC.

In DNA form, the CDR3 reads TGCGCCAGCAGCCTCGGACAGGACTATGGCTACACCTTC. Protein sequence: CASSLGQDYGYTF. V gene TRBV5-1 combines with J gene TRBJ1-2; TRBD1 matches 7 bases. The V segment lost 4 bases and the J segment 3 bases; nucleotides outside the gene matches: 3. Germline V gives CDR1 SGHRS, CDR2 YFSETQ. The CDR3 contains 13 residues.

J is TRBJ2-7 and V is TRBV5-6; possibly TRBD1 for D (5 bases). The V end lost 1 base, the J end lost 5 bases, and 13 bases lay between the germline ends. Germline CDR1 reads SGHDT; CDR2 reads YYEEEE. The CDR3 consists of 14 residues. The CDR3 bases are TGTGCCAGCAGCTTGAGAGTCAGGGTTAACGAGCAGTACTTC. This gives the protein CASSLRVRVNEQYF.

V usage is TRBV10-1 and J usage is TRBJ2-4; D possibly corresponds to TRBD2 (6 bases). This CDR3 is 15 amino acids long. The germline V and J ends were trimmed by 0 bases and 9 bases, with 15 bases remaining between them. From germline, CDR1 is WNHNN and CDR2 SYGVQD (reference sequence). As DNA, the CDR3 is TGCGCCAGCAGTGAGTCGTTTCGGGACTTCGGCATTCAGTACTTC. Protein sequence: CASSESFRDFGIQYF.

The J gene is TRBJ2-5, the V gene TRBV15; TRBD2 might be the D (5 bases). The DNA end is a closer match to TRBJ2-7, so the J assignment may be wrong. The germline gives CDR1 LNHNV, CDR2 YYDKDF (reference sequence). The CDR3 totals 15 residues. The chain's CDR3 is CATSRSSSGAYEQYF. The CDR3 DNA is TGTGCCACCAGCAGGTCTTCCAGCGGAGCCTACGAGCAGTACTTC.

V usage is TRBV2 and J usage is TRBJ2-7; possibly TRBD2 for D (6 bases). Germline CDR1 is SNHLY and CDR2 is FYNNEI. The CDR3 is made up of 15 amino acids. Trimming stripped 7 bases from V and 9 bases from J, with 25 bases between. CDR3 sequence: CASTAPGTYRTVQYF. The CDR3 region has the DNA TGTGCCAGCACCGCCCCCGGGACTTACCGTACGGTGCAGTACTTC.

The chain links TRBV28 to TRBJ2-7, with 10 bases fitting TRBD2. CDR1 and CDR2 from the germline V gene are MDHEN and SYDVKM. V trimming: 6 bases; J trimming: 6 bases; junction bases outside the gene matches: 8. This CDR3 spans 14 amino acids. CDR3 in DNA: TGTGCCAGCAGACGAAGCGGGAGGGCCGGCGAGCAGTACTTC. This encodes CASRRSGRAGEQYF.

In this sample, this clone turned up a few times. The V and J genes are TRBV6-5 and TRBJ2-6, with D hard to call. V lost 0 bases, J lost 1 base, and 4 bases lay in between. Germline V gene lookup returns CDR1 MNHEY and CDR2 SVGAGI. This CDR3 has 15 amino acids. CDR3 in amino acids: CASSYSGSGANVLTF. Written as DNA, the CDR3 is TGTGCCAGCAGTTACTCAGGATCTGGGGCCAACGTCCTGACTTTC.